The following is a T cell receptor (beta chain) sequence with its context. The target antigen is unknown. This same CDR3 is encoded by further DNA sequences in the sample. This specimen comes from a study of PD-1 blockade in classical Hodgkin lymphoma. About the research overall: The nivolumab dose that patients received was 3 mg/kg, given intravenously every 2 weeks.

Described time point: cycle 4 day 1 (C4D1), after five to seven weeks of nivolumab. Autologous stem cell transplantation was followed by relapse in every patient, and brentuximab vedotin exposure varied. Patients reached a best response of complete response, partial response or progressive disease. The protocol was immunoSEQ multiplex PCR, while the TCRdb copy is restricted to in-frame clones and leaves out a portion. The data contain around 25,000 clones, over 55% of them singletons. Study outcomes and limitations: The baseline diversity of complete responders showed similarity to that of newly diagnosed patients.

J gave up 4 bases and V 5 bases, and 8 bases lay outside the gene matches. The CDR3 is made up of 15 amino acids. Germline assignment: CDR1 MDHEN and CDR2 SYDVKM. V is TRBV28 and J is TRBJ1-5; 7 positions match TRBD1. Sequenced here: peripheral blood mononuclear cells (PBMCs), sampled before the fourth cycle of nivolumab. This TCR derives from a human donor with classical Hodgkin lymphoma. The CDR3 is CASSLGTDRNQPQHF. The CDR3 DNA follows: TGTGCCAGCAGTCTCGGGACAGACCGAAATCAGCCCCAGCATTTT.